The T cell receptor beta chain described here comes from a study of T-cell reconstitution after alpha-beta-depleted transplantation in children. Molecular barcoding with unique molecular identifiers was used for the TCRbeta library. TCRdb re-analysed the PCR reads in MiXCR, keeping a single row per CDR3 protein. The profile shows hundreds of thousands of distinct CDR3 sequences, about an eighth of them singletons. V was pared by 7 bases and J by 6 bases, with 21 bases between. Germline values: CDR1 KGHDR, CDR2 SFDVKD. The length of the CDR3 is 17 residues. The chain uses TRBV24-1 and TRBJ2-6; the D gene could be TRBD1 or TRBD2 (7 bases each). The TCR originated in a human donor who donated a stem cell graft to a child with combined immunodeficiency. The sequencing used PBMCs from the stem cell graft donor, collected from the stem cell graft. The CDR3 nucleotides are TGTGCCACCAGGGCGACGCGGGGGACAGTGAAGGCCAACGTCCTGACTTTC. It encodes CATRATRGTVKANVLTF.